The entry that follows covers one T cell receptor (beta chain) sequence. These data are taken from a study of control samples from healthy donors and cancer patients. Sequencing used immunoSEQ multiplex PCR; TCRdb keeps in-frame clones, though not all of them. This table has roughly 86,000 clones, roughly nine tenths appearing once. The V and J ends lost 5 bases and 4 bases respectively, with 11 bases between them. CDR3 length equals 13 residues. The germline V gene has CDR1 LNHDA and CDR2 SQIVND (reference sequence). The specimen was blood. This rearrangement joins TRBV19 to TRBJ1-1; D unclear. This clonotype was sampled from a woman younger than 35 in good health. CDR3 sequence: CASSPSLGTEAFF. CDR3 DNA sequence: TGTGCCAGTAGTCCTAGCTTGGGCACTGAAGCTTTCTTT.